The sample holds a few counts of the clone carrying this TCR beta chain. This specimen comes from a study of patients and donors after allogeneic stem cell transplantation. TCRdb re-called the RT-PCR reads with MiXCR, one entry per CDR3 protein. The sample consists of 9,000 to 10,000 distinct CDR3 sequences, around 5.9% of them appearing once. V was clipped by 7 bases and J by 1 base; unmatched bases: 7. This CDR3 has 16 amino acids. CDR1 is SGHAT and CDR2 is FQNNGV in the germline V gene. V is TRBV11-2 and J is TRBJ2-1; 10 bases match TRBD2. The TCR was taken from a human donor who was either an allogeneic HSCT recipient or a stem cell or donor lymphocyte infusion donor (not recorded which). It is not recorded whose cells these are; they may come from a transplant donor. Material: blood, either unsorted or a sorted T cell fraction (not recorded which). As DNA, the CDR3 is TGTGCCAGCACTCTAGCGGGAGTGACTTCCTACAATGAGCAGTTCTTC. Its translation: CASTLAGVTSYNEQFF.